The 6 T cell receptor beta chains in this list originate from one sample, sequenced in a study of T-cell reconstitution after alpha-beta-depleted transplantation in children (dated by TCRdb to the mid-2010s). The library was built by means of PCR. Sequencing used an Illumina HiSeq 2500. TCR library preparation used molecular barcoding, with unique molecular identifiers applied to normalize quantification of the TCRbeta repertoire. TCRdb passed the public sequencing reads through fastp at Q25 and MiXCR, retaining productive beta sequences. Rows merge per CDR3 protein into single entries with the most common DNA and genes. In all, the sample holds about 150,000 distinct CDR3 sequences, and 8.5% to 10% of those were seen once. The ten largest clones capture around 18% of the sample. The sample's treatment or condition label, in plain terms: allogeneic hematopoietic cell transplantation with graft depleted of TCRalphabeta T cells and CD19 B cells.

The sample consisted of PBMCs, mostly from graft donor cells, taken 180 days after TCRalphabeta/CD19-depleted stem cell transplant. These receptors all come from a female patient between 2 and 15 years old who had a stem cell transplant for congenital amegakaryocytic thrombocytopenia, so the T cells may come from the graft donor.

This chain uses TRBV3-1 with TRBJ2-7; D perhaps matches TRBD1 (6 bases). This CDR3 region has 13 residues. The ends were cut back, 2 bases at V and 5 bases at J, with 10 bases in the middle. The germline V gene encodes CDR1 LGHDT and CDR2 YNNKEL (reference sequence). CDR3 in DNA: TGTGCCAGCAGCCAAAGGGGGTGGAACGAGCAGTACTTC. Residues: CASSQRGWNEQYF.

V gene TRBV7-2 combines with J gene TRBJ2-7; TRBD1 aligns across 9 bases. Germline-derived CDR1 and CDR2 are SGHTA and FQGNSA. V shed 1 base, J shed 4 bases, and the junction held 8 bases outside the gene matches. The CDR3 is made up of 16 amino acids. CDR3 sequence (DNA): TGTGCCAGCAGCTTAGACTCCGGGACAGGGATATACGAGCAGTACTTC. Protein sequence: CASSLDSGTGIYEQYF.

This clonotype has at least ten counts. The rearrangement links TRBV20-1 to TRBJ2-7; 9 positions agree with TRBD1. CDR3 length equals 13 residues. The J segment lost 5 bases and the V segment lost 4 bases, leaving 6 bases of the junction unmatched. Germline lookup yields CDR1 DFQATT and CDR2 SNEGSKA (reference sequence). DNA for the CDR3: TGCAGTGCTATCGACGGACAGGGGAACGAGCAGTACTTC. This gives the protein CSAIDGQGNEQYF.

This rearrangement joins TRBV2 to TRBJ2-1; D is possibly TRBD1 (6 bases). V was shortened by 8 bases and J by 3 bases, with 14 bases between the two germline ends. The CDR3 totals 14 residues. The germline V gene encodes CDR1 SNHLY and CDR2 FYNNEI. CDR3 sequence reads: CASAADSYYNEQFF. CDR3 DNA: TGTGCCAGCGCGGCGGACAGCTACTACAATGAGCAGTTCTTC.

There are a few counts of this clonotype. V gene TRBV5-8 combines with J gene TRBJ1-4; D not certain. Trimming cost V 4 bases and J 4 bases, with 14 bases left between them. CDR1 and CDR2 (germline): SGHTS, YDEGEE. The length of the CDR3 is 15 residues. The CDR3 sequence is CASSPKQAGNEKLFF. CDR3 DNA sequence: TGTGCCAGCAGCCCGAAGCAGGCCGGTAATGAAAAACTGTTTTTT.

This clonotype has only a few counts. The gene calls are TRBV30 and TRBJ2-7; D not resolved. CDR3 length: 14 amino acids. Between the trimmed V and J ends, which lost 3 bases and 0 bases, there was a span of 12 bases. Per germline, CDR1 GTSNPN and CDR2 SVGIG (reference sequence). CDR3 region: CAWRPRTASYEQYF. The DNA of the CDR3 is TGTGCCTGGAGGCCTCGGACGGCCTCCTACGAGCAGTACTTC.